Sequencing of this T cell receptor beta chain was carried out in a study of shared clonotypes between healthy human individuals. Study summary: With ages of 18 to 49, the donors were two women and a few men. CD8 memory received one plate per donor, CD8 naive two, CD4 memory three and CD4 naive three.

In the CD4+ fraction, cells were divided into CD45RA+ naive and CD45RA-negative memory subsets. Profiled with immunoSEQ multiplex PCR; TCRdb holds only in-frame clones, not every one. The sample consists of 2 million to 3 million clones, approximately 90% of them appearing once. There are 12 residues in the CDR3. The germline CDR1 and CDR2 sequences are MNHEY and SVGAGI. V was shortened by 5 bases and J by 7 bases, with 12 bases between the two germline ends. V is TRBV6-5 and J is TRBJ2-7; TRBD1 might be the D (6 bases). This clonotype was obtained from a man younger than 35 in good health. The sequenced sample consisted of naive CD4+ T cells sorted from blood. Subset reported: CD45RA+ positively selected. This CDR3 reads CASSRGTGEQYF. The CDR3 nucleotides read TGTGCCAGCAGTCGAGGAACAGGGGAGCAGTACTTC.